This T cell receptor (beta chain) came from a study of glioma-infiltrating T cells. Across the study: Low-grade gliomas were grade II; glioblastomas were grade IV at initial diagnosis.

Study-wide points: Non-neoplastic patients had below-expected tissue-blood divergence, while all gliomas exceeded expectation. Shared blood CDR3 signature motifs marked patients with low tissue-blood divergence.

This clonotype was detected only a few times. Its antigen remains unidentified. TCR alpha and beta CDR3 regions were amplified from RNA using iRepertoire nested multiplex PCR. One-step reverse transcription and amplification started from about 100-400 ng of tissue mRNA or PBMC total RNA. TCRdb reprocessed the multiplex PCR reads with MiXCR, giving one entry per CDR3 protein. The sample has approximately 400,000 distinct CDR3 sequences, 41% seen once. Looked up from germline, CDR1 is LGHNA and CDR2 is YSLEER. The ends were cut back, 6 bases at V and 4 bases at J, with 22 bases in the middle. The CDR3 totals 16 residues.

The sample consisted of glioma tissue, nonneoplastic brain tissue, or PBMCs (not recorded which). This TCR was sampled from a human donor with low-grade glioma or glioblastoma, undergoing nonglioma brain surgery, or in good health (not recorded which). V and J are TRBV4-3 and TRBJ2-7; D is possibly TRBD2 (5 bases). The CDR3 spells CASSPQAATSFYEQYF. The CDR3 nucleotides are TGCGCCAGCAGTCCTCAAGCGGCTACCTCTTTTTACGAGCAGTACTTC.